This T cell receptor (beta chain) was observed in a study of shared clonotypes between healthy human individuals. Whole-study findings and limits: Only blood was sampled; tissue repertoires likely differ.

Clones were read by immunoSEQ multiplex PCR, and TCRdb kept only the in-frame ones, dropping some. The sample yields some 490,000 clones, roughly 80% seen once. Unsorted material relied on roughly 100 million PBMCs as the source of genomic DNA. The V segment lost 4 bases and the J segment 1 base; nucleotides outside the gene matches: 6. This CDR3 has 15 residues. Germline-derived CDR1 and CDR2 are SGHRS and YFSETQ. Note on this clone: Its antigen is unknown.

The chain employs TRBV5-1 and TRBJ1-2, with TRBD1 matching over 8 bases. Sequencing was performed on PBMCs. The sequence was collected from a middle-aged woman in good health. Some clones in this sample may be carry-over from other donors' samples. CDR3 amino acids: CASSAGTGLNYGYTF. CDR3 DNA: TGCGCCAGCAGCGCAGGGACAGGACTTAACTATGGCTACACCTTC. Full variable domain (missing parts from reference TRBV5-1 and TRBJ1-2): KAGVTQTPRYLIKTRGQQVTLSCSPISGHRSVSWYQQTPGQGLQFLFEYFSETQRNKGNFPGRFSGRQFSNSRSEMNVSTLELGDSALYLCASSAGTGLNYGYTFGSGTRLTVV.